The 14 T cell receptor beta chains given below trace back to one sample, sequenced in a study of T cell clonotyping in hematopoietic cell transplantation. Sequencing was performed with immunoSEQ multiplex PCR; in TCRdb, only in-frame clones are kept and a portion is missing. The sample holds about 16,000 clones, over 65% seen once. The starting material was PBMCs, obtained 100 days after allogeneic stem cell transplant. The origin of the receptors is a male patient aged 60 to 75 who had an allogeneic stem cell transplant from a related donor, so the T cells may come from the graft donor. Some clones in this sample may be carry-over from other donors' samples.

CDR3 amino acids: CASSSLQVADTQYF. In nucleotides, the CDR3 is TGTGCCAGCAGCTCCCTACAGGTCGCAGATACGCAGTATTTT. The rearrangement uses TRBV7-6 and TRBJ2-3, with D maybe TRBD1 (5 bases). Trimming took off 4 bases at V and 4 bases at J, with 12 bases between the two ends. This CDR3 has 14 residues. CDR1 and CDR2 (germline): SGHVS, FNYEAQ. Together with reference TRBV7-6 and TRBJ2-3, the CDR3 gives the full variable domain: GAGVSQSPRYKVTKRGQDVALRCDPISGHVSLYWYRQALGQGPEFLTYFNYEAQQDKSGLPNDRFSAERPEGSISTLTIQRTEQRDSAMYRCASSSLQVADTQYFGPGTRLTVL.

V gene TRBV6-6 combines with J gene TRBJ1-1; perhaps TRBD1 as D (6 bases). The V gene's germline CDR1 is MNHNY and CDR2 SVGAGI (reference sequence). The CDR3 covers 13 residues. Trimming stripped 2 bases from V and 5 bases from J, with 9 bases between. Written as DNA, the CDR3 is TGTGCCAGCAGTTACGGCAGGGGAACTGAAGCTTTCTTT. Amino acid sequence: CASSYGRGTEAFF.

Here the CDR3 reads CSVGPRGSDGYTF. The CDR3 DNA follows: TGCAGCGTTGGCCCCCGGGGTTCGGATGGCTACACCTTC. This chain joins TRBV29-1 and TRBJ1-2; D is undetermined. CDR1 and CDR2 (germline): SQVTM, ANQGSEA. CDR3 length: 13 amino acids. V lost 4 bases and J lost 6, with 15 bases in between.

The rearrangement links TRBV5-1 to TRBJ1-3; tentative D call: TRBD1 (5 bases). CDR3 size: 15 residues. Germline lookup yields CDR1 SGHRS and CDR2 YFSETQ. Trimming removed 0 bases at V and 2 bases at J, with 9 bases between. CDR3 sequence: CASSLGGFAGNTIYF. The CDR3 DNA is TGCGCCAGCAGCTTGGGGGGGTTTGCTGGAAACACCATATATTTT.

V usage is TRBV4-3 and J usage is TRBJ1-5; D not resolved. The CDR3 has 16 amino acids. Germline-derived CDR1 and CDR2 are LGHNA and YSLEER. V lost 0 bases to trimming and J lost 6 bases, with 15 bases between them. CDR3 sequence: CASSQDVGQLSQPQHF. CDR3 nucleotide sequence: TGCGCCAGCAGCCAAGATGTCGGGCAGCTGAGTCAGCCCCAGCATTTT.

This clone appeared once. The chain is built from TRBV6-5 and TRBJ1-3; D unresolved. The CDR3 totals 14 residues. Germline V gene data show CDR1 as MNHEY and CDR2 as SVGAGI. The V end lost 0 bases, the J end lost 1 base, and 4 bases lay between the germline ends. The CDR3 region has the DNA TGTGCCAGCAGTTACTCGGGGTCTGGAAACACCATATATTTT. Translated, it gives CASSYSGSGNTIYF.

The chain carries TRBV9 and TRBJ2-1, with TRBD2 identical over 8 bases. Looked up from germline, CDR1 is SGDLS and CDR2 is YYNGEE. The CDR3 has 16 residues. The J segment lost 4 bases and the V segment lost 0 bases, leaving 6 bases of the junction unmatched. CDR3 region: CASSVDPRGGYNEQFF. The DNA for the CDR3 is TGTGCCAGCAGCGTAGACCCCCGGGGGGGTTACAATGAGCAGTTCTTC.

The V gene is TRBV2, the J gene TRBJ2-5; either TRBD1 or TRBD2 may supply D (6 bases each). Trimming removed 4 bases from V and 3 bases from J, with 12 bases in between. Germline lookup yields CDR1 SNHLY and CDR2 FYNNEI. CDR3 length: 14 amino acids. CDR3 coding DNA: TGTGCCAGCAGTGTCAACAGGGAGGAAGAGACCCAGTACTTC. This sequence encodes CASSVNREEETQYF.

J is TRBJ2-7 and V is TRBV6-5, with D possibly being TRBD1 (6 bases). The germline V and J ends were trimmed by 7 bases and 3 bases, with 19 bases remaining between them. From germline, CDR1 is MNHEY and CDR2 SVGAGI. This CDR3 spans 15 amino acids. Here the CDR3 reads CASTWGPPGDYEQYF. The CDR3 DNA sequence: TGTGCCAGCACATGGGGACCCCCAGGGGACTACGAGCAGTACTTC.

The CDR3 DNA sequence: TGTGCCAGCAGACGAGGACAGGGACTTTTTGGCTACACCTTC. As protein: CASRRGQGLFGYTF. J is TRBJ1-2 and V is TRBV6-6; 8 nucleotides align to TRBD1. The CDR3 runs to 14 residues. From germline, CDR1 is MNHNY and CDR2 SVGAGI (reference sequence). The V and J ends lost 6 bases and 7 bases, in that order; junction bases with no gene match: 10.

V is TRBV6-6 and J is TRBJ2-2; D ambiguous. Germline lookup yields CDR1 MNHNY and CDR2 SVGAGI (reference sequence). Trimming took off 6 bases at V and 2 bases at J, with 10 bases between the two ends. The CDR3 covers 14 residues. The CDR3 spells CASRSQDNTGELFF. DNA of the CDR3: TGTGCCAGCAGGTCTCAGGATAACACCGGGGAGCTGTTTTTT.

In this sample, this clone turned up a few times. J is TRBJ1-2 and V is TRBV18; D gene uncertain. V was cut by 4 bases and J by 8 bases, with 11 bases left in between. The CDR3 has 12 residues. Germline V gene data show CDR1 as KGHSH and CDR2 as LQKENI. The CDR3 coding sequence is TGTGCCAGCTCACAGGTATCTGGGGGCTACACCTTC. Translation: CASSQVSGGYTF.

The chain joins TRBV19 to TRBJ1-2; D possibly corresponds to TRBD1 (5 bases). CDR1 LNHDA and CDR2 SQIVND come from the germline V gene (reference sequence). This CDR3 has 15 residues. V shed 5 bases and J shed 5 bases, with 18 bases lying between them. The CDR3 protein is CASSSHRDGGYGYTF. The CDR3 DNA sequence: TGTGCCAGTAGTTCGCACCGGGACGGGGGGTATGGCTACACCTTC.

This clone was observed a handful of times. This rearrangement joins TRBV20-1 to TRBJ2-1; D gene ambiguous. Trimming took off 6 bases at V and 8 bases at J, with 11 bases between the two ends. The V gene's germline CDR1 is DFQATT and CDR2 SNEGSKA (reference sequence). The CDR3 has 11 amino acids. The chain's CDR3 is CSAQEQDEQFF. The CDR3 DNA reads TGCAGTGCCCAGGAGCAGGATGAGCAGTTCTTC.